The rows below give T cell receptor beta chains drawn from one sample of a study of identical twins. Using its own MiXCR run on the 5' RACE reads, TCRdb lists one record per CDR3 protein. Of about 700,000 distinct CDR3 sequences listed, around 5.7% are singletons. Sequencing was done on a sample of naive T cells sorted from blood. The source of these receptors is a man aged 18 to 30 in good health. CDR3s include the opening cysteine and the closing phenylalanine or tryptophan. D genes are given only for firm matches. The size field is filled for only some rows; it gives once, few, many or a size class.

size	length	V	J	D	DNA	CDR3
once	12	TRBV19	TRBJ2-5	-	TGTGCCAGTAGTACACAAGGCGAGACCCAGTACTTC	CASSTQGETQYF
few	12	TRBV7-8	TRBJ1-4	-	TGTGCCAGCAGCTTAGACGGGGGCTTACTGTTTTTT	CASSLDGGLLFF
many	11	TRBV3-1	TRBJ2-5	-	TGTGCCAGCAGCCTAGAATGGATCCAGTACTTC	CASSLEWIQYF
many	18	TRBV10-3	TRBJ2-5	-	TGTGCCATCAGTGAGTCGTCCCACCAGAAACTCTACCAAGAGACCCAGTACTTC	CAISESSHQKLYQETQYF
many	13	TRBV7-9	TRBJ1-1	-	TGTGCCAGCAGCTTAGCGGGGAGGGGTGAAGCTTTCTTT	CASSLAGRGEAFF
few	14	TRBV7-9	TRBJ2-2	-	TGTGTCCGGACGCAAAGCCATAACACCGGGGAGCTGTTTTTT	CVRTQSHNTGELFF
few	15	TRBV7-2	TRBJ2-2	-	TGTGCCAGCAGCTTTTATCGGACTCATACCGGGGAGCTGTTTTTT	CASSFYRTHTGELFF
-	16	TRBV6-1	TRBJ1-6	TRBD1	TGTGCCAGCAGCCACAGGGGGCACGGTGTCAATTCACCCCTCCACTTT	CASSHRGHGVNSPLHF
many	16	TRBV4-3	TRBJ1-5	-	TGCGCCAGCAGCCAAGAGTATGGGGGCAGGGCTGAGCCCCAGCATTTT	CASSQEYGGRAEPQHF
few	19	TRBV12-3/TRBV12-4	TRBJ2-6	TRBD1	TGTGCCAGCAGTTCCCACCGGGACAGGGGGCGAGGTGGGGCCAACGTCCTGACTTTC	CASSSHRDRGRGGANVLTF
many	12	TRBV20-1	TRBJ2-3	-	TGCAGTGCGACGGGACCCACAGATACGCAGTATTTT	CSATGPTDTQYF
few	15	TRBV20-1	TRBJ2-1	TRBD2	TGCAGTGCAAGAGCCAGCGGGAGCTCCTACAATGAGCAGTTCTTC	CSARASGSSYNEQFF
many	12	TRBV6-2/TRBV6-3	TRBJ1-1	-	TGTGCCAGCAGCTGGGGGAACGCTGAAGCTTTCTTT	CASSWGNAEAFF
-	13	TRBV28	TRBJ1-2	-	TGTGCCAGCAGTTTCGGGCGGATGAGGGGCTACACCTTC	CASSFGRMRGYTF
-	14	TRBV30	TRBJ2-5	-	TGTGCCTGGAGTGCGGGGCAGGGTCAAGAGACCCAGTACTTC	CAWSAGQGQETQYF
-	13	TRBV25-1	TRBJ1-2	TRBD1	TGTGCCAGCAGTTACCAGGGGGCGGGTGGCTACACCTTC	CASSYQGAGGYTF
-	17	TRBV6-5	TRBJ2-2	-	TGTGCCAGCAGTTTCCTTATGACTGGGCTGAACACCGGGGAGCTGTTTTTT	CASSFLMTGLNTGELFF
many	17	TRBV6-1	TRBJ1-4	-	TGTGCCAGCAGTACGGACGAATGGGGAGCAGAGTATGAAAAACTGTTTTTT	CASSTDEWGAEYEKLFF
-	13	TRBV18	TRBJ1-2	TRBD1	TGTGCCAGCTCACCAACGGGACAGGGGGGCTACACCTTC	CASSPTGQGGYTF
many	15	TRBV29-1	TRBJ1-5	TRBD1	TGCAGCGTTGGGGAACAGGGGAATAGCAATCAGCCCCAGCATTTT	CSVGEQGNSNQPQHF
-	15	TRBV15	TRBJ1-5	-	TGTGCCACCAGCAGTGCGCGCGGAACCAATCAGCCCCAGCATTTT	CATSSARGTNQPQHF
-	12	TRBV30	TRBJ1-1	-	TGTGCCTGGCCCCTTAGGAGCACTGAAGCTTTCTTT	CAWPLRSTEAFF
-	16	TRBV5-1	TRBJ1-3	TRBD1	TGCGCCAGCAGCTTACAGGGGGCCTTCTCTGGAAACACCATATATTTT	CASSLQGAFSGNTIYF
many	12	TRBV29-1	TRBJ2-5	-	TGCAGCGTTCCGGTCGCGGGGGAGACCCAGTACTTC	CSVPVAGETQYF
many	16	TRBV7-2	TRBJ2-1	TRBD1	TGTGCCAGCAGCCCCCATGCAGGGGGCGCAGGGAATGAGCAGTTCTTC	CASSPHAGGAGNEQFF
few	17	TRBV4-3	TRBJ2-1	-	TGCGCCAGCAGCCAAGATCAGTTAGGGAGCTCCTACAATGAGCAGTTCTTC	CASSQDQLGSSYNEQFF
few	12	TRBV20-1	TRBJ2-3	-	TGCAGTGCCATAATGGTCACAGATACGCAGTATTTT	CSAIMVTDTQYF
few	11	TRBV11-3	TRBJ2-5	-	TGTGCCAGCAGCTTATGGCCGCTCGAGTACTTC	CASSLWPLEYF
many	16	TRBV11-2	TRBJ2-3	TRBD2	TGTGCCAGCAGCCTATTAGCGGGTTCAGGGACAGATACGCAGTATTTT	CASSLLAGSGTDTQYF
many	16	TRBV6-4	TRBJ2-1	TRBD2	TGTGCCAGCAGTTTGATAAGCGGGAGGGGCCACAATGAGCAGTTCTTC	CASSLISGRGHNEQFF
few	14	TRBV4-3	TRBJ2-3	-	TGCGCCAGCAGCCAAGAGAGGCTCACAGATACGCAGTATTTT	CASSQERLTDTQYF
many	14	TRBV25-1	TRBJ1-1	-	TGTGCCAGCAGTGAGCCGGGACCGAACACTGAAGCTTTCTTT	CASSEPGPNTEAFF
few	14	TRBV7-2	TRBJ2-7	-	TGTGCCAGCAGCTTAGCAGGCAGATCCTACGAGCAGTACTTC	CASSLAGRSYEQYF
many	15	TRBV5-1	TRBJ2-1	TRBD1	TGCGCCAGCAGCTTGGAACCGACAGGGAGCAATGAGCAGTTCTTC	CASSLEPTGSNEQFF
many	15	TRBV25-1	TRBJ2-7	-	TGTGCCAGCGGGCGGGGTGGGTCGACCTCCTACGAGCAGTACTTC	CASGRGGSTSYEQYF
many	17	TRBV20-1	TRBJ1-5	TRBD1	TGCAGTGCTACCCCTAGGACAGGGGCGTATAGCAATCAGCCCCAGCATTTT	CSATPRTGAYSNQPQHF
many	13	TRBV20-1	TRBJ2-5	TRBD2	TGCAGTGCAGGGCGGACTAGTAAAGAGACCCAGTACTTC	CSAGRTSKETQYF
-	17	TRBV6-2/TRBV6-3	TRBJ1-5	-	TGTGCCAGCACCGTGACCGTGGGGGCGCCCCCGAATCAGCCCCAGCATTTT	CASTVTVGAPPNQPQHF
few	13	TRBV6-2/TRBV6-3	TRBJ2-7	-	TGTGCCAGCATGGTCGGGAGACCCTACGAGCAGTACTTC	CASMVGRPYEQYF
-	13	TRBV18	TRBJ2-7	-	TGTGCCAGCTCACCACCAGGAGACTACGAGCAGTACTTC	CASSPPGDYEQYF